Listed below are T cell receptor beta chains from one sample, sequenced in a study of CXCR3-negative and CXCR3-positive naive CD8 T cells. TCRdb reprocessed the 5' RACE reads and keeps a single row for each CDR3 protein, giving no DNA. This sample contains approximately 4,900 distinct CDR3 sequences. The sequenced sample consisted of naive CXCR3- CD8+ T cells from blood. These TCRs come from a human donor in good health. Some clones in this sample may be carry-over from other donors' samples. The CDR3 runs from the conserved cysteine through the conserved F or W. Size values are once, few and many counts, or a class for expanded clones, and some rows have none.

TRBJ1-2	medium-sized	TRBV7-9	CASSLFEDGYTF
TRBJ2-1	medium-sized	TRBV7-9	CASSLTGSYNEQFF
TRBJ1-5	medium-sized	TRBV20-1	CSAAQGLGNQPQHF
TRBJ2-5	.	TRBV15	CATSRGLVGKSQETQYF
TRBJ1-5	.	TRBV11-3	CASSPPQGGSGNQPQHF
TRBJ2-1	.	TRBV6-2/TRBV6-3	CASSSLLGSSYNEQFF
TRBJ2-1	.	TRBV6-2/TRBV6-3	CASSYPHEQFF
TRBJ2-1	.	TRBV5-1	CASSLDPGGGNEQFF
TRBJ2-1	.	TRBV29-1	CSVDTDLAGYNEQFF
TRBJ2-3	medium-sized	TRBV29-1	CSVESSGTTREADTQYF
TRBJ2-4	.	TRBV6-5	CDSSHGPGRPKNIQYF
TRBJ2-7	.	TRBV29-1	CSVPSGSYEQYF
TRBJ1-3	medium-sized	TRBV29-1	CAGGISGNTIYF
TRBJ2-1	.	TRBV5-1	CASSLGSYNEQFF
TRBJ2-7	large	TRBV9	CASSVGGRPYEQYF
TRBJ1-2	medium-sized	TRBV29-1	CSVESGVSYGYTF
TRBJ2-1	.	TRBV7-2	CASSLFHPTSGSTISYNEQFF
TRBJ2-2	.	TRBV4-3	CASSQDWLKGLGTGELFF
TRBJ2-2	.	TRBV11-3	CASSSASDTGELFF
TRBJ2-4	medium-sized	TRBV28	CASSPSFRGVQNIQYF
TRBJ2-6	.	TRBV6-2/TRBV6-3	CASKGHVGGFSGANVLTF
TRBJ1-5	medium-sized	TRBV6-1	CASRDGSLEPQHF
TRBJ2-1	medium-sized	TRBV2	CAIGTYNEQFF
TRBJ2-1	large	TRBV9	CASSGLIAEPNEQFF
TRBJ2-1	.	TRBV2	CASSVDSGTYNEQFF